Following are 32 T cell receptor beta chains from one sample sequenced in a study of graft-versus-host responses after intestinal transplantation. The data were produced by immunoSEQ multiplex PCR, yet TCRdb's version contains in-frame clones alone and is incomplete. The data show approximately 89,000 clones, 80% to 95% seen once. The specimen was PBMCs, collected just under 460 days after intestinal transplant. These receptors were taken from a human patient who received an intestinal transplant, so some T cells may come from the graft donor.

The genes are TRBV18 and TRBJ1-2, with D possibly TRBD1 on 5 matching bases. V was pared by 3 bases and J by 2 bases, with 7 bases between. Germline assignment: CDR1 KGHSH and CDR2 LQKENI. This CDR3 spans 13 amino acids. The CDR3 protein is CASSPTENYGYTF. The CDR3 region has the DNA TGTGCCAGCTCACCGACAGAGAACTATGGCTACACCTTC.

The CDR3 reads CASELAGGNNEQFF. The DNA of the CDR3 is TGCGCCAGCGAACTAGCGGGGGGGAACAATGAGCAGTTCTTC. The V gene is TRBV10-1, the J gene TRBJ2-1; 13 bases agree with TRBD2. This CDR3 is 14 amino acids long. Per the germline V gene, CDR1 is WNHNN and CDR2 is SYGVQD (reference sequence). V lost 8 bases, J lost 5 bases, and 3 bases stayed unmatched.

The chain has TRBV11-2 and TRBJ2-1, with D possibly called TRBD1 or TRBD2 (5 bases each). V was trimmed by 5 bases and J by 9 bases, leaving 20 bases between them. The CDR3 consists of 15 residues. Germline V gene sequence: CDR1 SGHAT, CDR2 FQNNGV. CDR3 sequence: CASSVRDPREGEQFF. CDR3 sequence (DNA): TGTGCCAGCAGCGTCCGGGACCCACGCGAGGGTGAGCAGTTCTTC.

DNA of the CDR3: TGTGCCAGCACCGCAACGCTGGGGAGGGGGGACTATGGCTACACCTTC. This sequence encodes CASTATLGRGDYGYTF. The chain carries TRBV16 and TRBJ1-2; D is possibly TRBD1 (6 bases). Trimming pared 7 bases from V and 3 bases from J, leaving 21 bases between. Germline-derived CDR1 and CDR2 are KGHSY and FQNENV. CDR3 length equals 16 residues.

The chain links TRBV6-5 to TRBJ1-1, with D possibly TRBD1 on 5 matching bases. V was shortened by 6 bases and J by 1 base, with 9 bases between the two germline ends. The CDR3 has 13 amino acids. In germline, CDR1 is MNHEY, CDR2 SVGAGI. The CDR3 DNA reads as TGTGCCAGCAGGGGGGATGGGAACACTGAAGCTTTCTTT. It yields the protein CASRGDGNTEAFF.

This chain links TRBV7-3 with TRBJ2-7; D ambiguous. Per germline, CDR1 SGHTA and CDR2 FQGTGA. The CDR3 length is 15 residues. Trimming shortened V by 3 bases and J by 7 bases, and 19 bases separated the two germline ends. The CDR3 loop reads CASSFIWSGPGEQYF. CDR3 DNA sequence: TGTGCCAGCAGCTTCATCTGGTCGGGCCCAGGAGAGCAGTACTTC.

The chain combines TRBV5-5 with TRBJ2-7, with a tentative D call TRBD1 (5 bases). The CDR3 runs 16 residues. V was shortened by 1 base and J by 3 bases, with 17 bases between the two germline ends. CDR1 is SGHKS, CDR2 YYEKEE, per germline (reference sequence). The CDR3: CASSLNPTVDNYEQYF. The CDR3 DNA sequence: TGTGCCAGCAGCTTGAACCCGACAGTGGACAACTACGAGCAGTACTTC.

CDR3 DNA: TGTGCCAGCAGCGTGACCCTAACGGTGGGGCTCACAGATACGCAGTATTTT. Translated: CASSVTLTVGLTDTQYF. J is TRBJ2-3 and V is TRBV11-2; TRBD1 might be the D (5 bases). In germline, CDR1 is SGHAT, CDR2 FQNNGV. This CDR3 is built from 17 residues. The V gene lost 5 bases and the J gene lost 2 bases, with 20 bases spanning the gap.

The CDR3 DNA sequence: TGTGCCAGCAGGCCGGACAGGGATGGGGGCGAGCAGTACTTC. Translated, it gives CASRPDRDGGEQYF. The chain has TRBV6-1 and TRBJ2-7, with 8 bases identical to TRBD1. Germline lookup yields CDR1 MNHNS and CDR2 SASEGT. The CDR3 length is 14 residues. V lost 6 bases to trimming and J lost 6 bases; unmatched junction nucleotides: 10.

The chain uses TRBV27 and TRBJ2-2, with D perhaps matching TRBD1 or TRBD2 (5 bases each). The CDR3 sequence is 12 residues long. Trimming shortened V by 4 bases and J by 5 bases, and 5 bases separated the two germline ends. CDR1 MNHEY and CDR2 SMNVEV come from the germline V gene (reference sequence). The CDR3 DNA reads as TGTGCCAGCAGTTGGGGGACCGGGGAGCTGTTTTTT. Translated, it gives CASSWGTGELFF.

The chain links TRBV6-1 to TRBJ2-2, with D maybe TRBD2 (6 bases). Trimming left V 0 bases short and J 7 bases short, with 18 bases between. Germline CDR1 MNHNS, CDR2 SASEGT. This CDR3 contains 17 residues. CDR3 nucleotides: TGTGCCAGCAGTGAAGCACTGACTAGTTCCGGCGACGGGGAGCTGTTTTTT. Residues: CASSEALTSSGDGELFF.

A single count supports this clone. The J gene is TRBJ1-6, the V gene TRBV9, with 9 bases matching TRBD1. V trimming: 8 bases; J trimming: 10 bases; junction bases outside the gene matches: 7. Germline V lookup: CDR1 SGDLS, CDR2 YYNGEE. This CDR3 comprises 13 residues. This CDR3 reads CASGQGMGSPLHF. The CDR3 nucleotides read TGTGCCAGTGGACAGGGGATGGGGTCACCCCTCCACTTT.

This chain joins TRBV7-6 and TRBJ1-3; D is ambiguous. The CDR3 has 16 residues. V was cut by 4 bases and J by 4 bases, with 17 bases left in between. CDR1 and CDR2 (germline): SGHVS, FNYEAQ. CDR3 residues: CASSSDGTLGGNTIYF. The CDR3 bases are TGTGCCAGCAGCTCGGACGGAACATTGGGCGGAAACACCATATATTTT.

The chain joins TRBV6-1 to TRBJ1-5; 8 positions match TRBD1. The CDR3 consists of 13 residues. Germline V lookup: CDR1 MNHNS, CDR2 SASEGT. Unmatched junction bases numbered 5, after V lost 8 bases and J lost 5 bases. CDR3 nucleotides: TGTGCCAGCCGCCAGGGGGCTGATCAGCCCCAGCATTTT. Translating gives CASRQGADQPQHF.

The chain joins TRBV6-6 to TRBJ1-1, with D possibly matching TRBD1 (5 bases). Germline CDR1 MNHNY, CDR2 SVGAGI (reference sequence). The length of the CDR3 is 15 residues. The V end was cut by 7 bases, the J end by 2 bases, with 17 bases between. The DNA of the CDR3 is TGTGCCAGCATTGCATATCCGGGGGTAAACACTGAAGCTTTCTTT. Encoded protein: CASIAYPGVNTEAFF.

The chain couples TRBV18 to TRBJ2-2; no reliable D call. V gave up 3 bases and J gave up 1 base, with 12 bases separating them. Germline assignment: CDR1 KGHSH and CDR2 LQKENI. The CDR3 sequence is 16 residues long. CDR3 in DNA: TGTGCCAGCTCACCTAATACGTTCTTGAACACCGGGGAGCTGTTTTTT. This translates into CASSPNTFLNTGELFF.

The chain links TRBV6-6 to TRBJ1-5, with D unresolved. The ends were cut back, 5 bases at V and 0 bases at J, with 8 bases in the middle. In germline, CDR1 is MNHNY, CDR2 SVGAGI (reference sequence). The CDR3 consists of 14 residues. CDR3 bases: TGTGCCAGCAGTACGGGGTATAGCAATCAGCCCCAGCATTTT. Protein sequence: CASSTGYSNQPQHF.

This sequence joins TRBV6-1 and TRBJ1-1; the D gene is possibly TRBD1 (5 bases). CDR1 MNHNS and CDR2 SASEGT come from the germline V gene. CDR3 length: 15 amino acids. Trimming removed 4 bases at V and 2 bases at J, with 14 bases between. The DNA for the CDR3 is TGTGCCAGCAGTGCGGACCTCCGGGGCAACACTGAAGCTTTCTTT. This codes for CASSADLRGNTEAFF.

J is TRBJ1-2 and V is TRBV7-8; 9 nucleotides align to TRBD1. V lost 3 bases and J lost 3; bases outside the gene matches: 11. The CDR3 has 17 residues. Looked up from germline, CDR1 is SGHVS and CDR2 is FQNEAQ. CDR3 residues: CASSFLAGQGKDYGYTF. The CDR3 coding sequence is TGTGCCAGCAGCTTCTTGGCCGGACAGGGGAAGGACTATGGCTACACCTTC.

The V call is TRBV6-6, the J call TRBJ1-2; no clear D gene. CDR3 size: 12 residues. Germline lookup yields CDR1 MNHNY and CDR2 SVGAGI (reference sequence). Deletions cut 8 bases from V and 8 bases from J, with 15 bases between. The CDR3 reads CASLLEPGGYTF. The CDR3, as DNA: TGTGCCAGCTTATTGGAGCCCGGGGGCTACACCTTC.

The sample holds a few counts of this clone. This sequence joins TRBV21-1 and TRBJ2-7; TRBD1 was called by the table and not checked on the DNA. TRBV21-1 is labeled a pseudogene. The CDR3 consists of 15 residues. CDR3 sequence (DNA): TGTGCCAGCAGCAAAGCGCTTGAGCAGGCTCTCGAGCAGTACTTC. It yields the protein CASSKALEQALEQYF.

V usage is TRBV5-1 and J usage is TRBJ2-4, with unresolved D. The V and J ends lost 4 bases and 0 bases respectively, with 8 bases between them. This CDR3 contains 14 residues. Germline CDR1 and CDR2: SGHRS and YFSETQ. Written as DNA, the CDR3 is TGCGCCAGCAGCATCTCAGTAGCCAAAAACATTCAGTACTTC. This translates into CASSISVAKNIQYF.

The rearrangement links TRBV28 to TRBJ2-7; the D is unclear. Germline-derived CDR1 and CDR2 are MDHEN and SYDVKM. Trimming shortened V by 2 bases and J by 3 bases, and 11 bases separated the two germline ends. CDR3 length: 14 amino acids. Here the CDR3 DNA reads TGTGCCAGCAGTTTACCGGGTGTTAGCTACGAGCAGTACTTC. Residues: CASSLPGVSYEQYF.

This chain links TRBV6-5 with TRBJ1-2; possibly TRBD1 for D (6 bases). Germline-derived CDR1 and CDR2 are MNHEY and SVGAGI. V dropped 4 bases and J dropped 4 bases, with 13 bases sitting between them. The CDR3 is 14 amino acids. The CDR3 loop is CASSFHRVPYGYTF. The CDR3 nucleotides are TGTGCCAGCAGTTTCCACAGGGTTCCCTATGGCTACACCTTC.

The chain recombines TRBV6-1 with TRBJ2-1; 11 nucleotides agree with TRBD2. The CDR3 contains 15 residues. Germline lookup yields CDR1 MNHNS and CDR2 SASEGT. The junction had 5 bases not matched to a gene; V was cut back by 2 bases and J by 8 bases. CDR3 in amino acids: CASSEIAGGPDEQFF. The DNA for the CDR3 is TGTGCCAGCAGTGAAATAGCGGGGGGGCCTGATGAGCAGTTCTTC.

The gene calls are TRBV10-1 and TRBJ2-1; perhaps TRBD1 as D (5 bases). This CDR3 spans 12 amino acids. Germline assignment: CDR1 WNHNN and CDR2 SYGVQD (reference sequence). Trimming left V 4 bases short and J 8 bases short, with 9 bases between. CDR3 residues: CASSGQGDEQFF. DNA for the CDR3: TGCGCCAGCAGTGGCCAGGGTGATGAGCAGTTCTTC.

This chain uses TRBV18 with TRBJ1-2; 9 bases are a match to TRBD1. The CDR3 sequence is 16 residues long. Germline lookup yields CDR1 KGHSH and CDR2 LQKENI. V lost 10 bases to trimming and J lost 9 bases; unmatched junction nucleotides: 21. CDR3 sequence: CATSGTAGTGRLRYTF. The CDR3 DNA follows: TGTGCCACCTCCGGAACCGCCGGGACAGGGAGGTTGCGCTACACCTTC.

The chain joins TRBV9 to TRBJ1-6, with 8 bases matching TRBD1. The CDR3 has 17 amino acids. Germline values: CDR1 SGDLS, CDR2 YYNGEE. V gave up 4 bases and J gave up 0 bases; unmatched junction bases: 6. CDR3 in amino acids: CASSLLDRVSYNSPLHF. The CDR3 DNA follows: TGTGCCAGCAGCCTCCTGGACAGGGTCTCCTATAATTCACCCCTCCACTTT.

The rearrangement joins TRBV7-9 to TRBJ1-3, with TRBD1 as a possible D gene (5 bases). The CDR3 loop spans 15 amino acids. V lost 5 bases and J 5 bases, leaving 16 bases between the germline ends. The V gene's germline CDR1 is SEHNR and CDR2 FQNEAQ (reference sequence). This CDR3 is CASSQRFDSRNTIYF. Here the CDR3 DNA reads TGTGCCAGCAGCCAAAGATTTGACAGCAGAAACACCATATATTTT.

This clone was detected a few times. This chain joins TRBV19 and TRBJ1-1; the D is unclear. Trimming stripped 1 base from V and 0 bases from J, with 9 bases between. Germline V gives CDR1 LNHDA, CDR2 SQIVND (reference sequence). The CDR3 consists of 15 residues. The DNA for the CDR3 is TGTGCCAGTAGTATAGTCAACAGCCTGAACACTGAAGCTTTCTTT. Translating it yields CASSIVNSLNTEAFF.

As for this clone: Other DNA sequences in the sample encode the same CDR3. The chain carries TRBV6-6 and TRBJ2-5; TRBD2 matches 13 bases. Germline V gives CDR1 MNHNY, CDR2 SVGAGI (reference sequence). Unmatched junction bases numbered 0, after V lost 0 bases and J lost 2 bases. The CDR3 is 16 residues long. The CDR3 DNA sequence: TGTGCCAGCAGTTACTCGACTAGCGGGGGGCAAGAGACCCAGTACTTC. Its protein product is CASSYSTSGGQETQYF.

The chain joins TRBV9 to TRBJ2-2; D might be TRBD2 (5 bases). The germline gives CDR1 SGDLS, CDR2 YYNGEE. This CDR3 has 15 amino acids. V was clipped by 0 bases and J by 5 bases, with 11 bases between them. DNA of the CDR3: TGTGCCAGCAGCGTAGGCAGGCCGGGGACCGGGGAGCTGTTTTTT. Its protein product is CASSVGRPGTGELFF. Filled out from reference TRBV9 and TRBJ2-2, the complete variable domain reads DSGVTQTPKHLITATGQRVTLRCSPRSGDLSVYWYQQSLDQGLQFLIQYYNGEERAKGNILERFSAQQFPDLHSELNLSSLELGDSALYFCASSVGRPGTGELFFGEGSRLTVL.